Presented here are 10 T cell receptor beta chains from one specimen sequenced in a study of PD-L1 blockade in urothelial cancer (TCRdb year 2017). The library was obtained by the immunoSEQ multiplex PCR assay. What TCRdb holds here is the immuneACCESS table cut down to in-frame rearrangements. Part of the clones is not present; checked against another copy, under half of the missing clones reflect an unresolved V gene, and the others are unexplained. Counted in this sample were about 52,000 clones; around 84% of them appeared once. The ten top clones hold approximately 1.4% of the sample. The sample's time point label, decoded: pretreatment peripheral blood. The specimen was PBMCs, collected around atezolizumab (anti-PD-L1) treatment. These receptors all come from a man in his fifties with urothelial cancer.

This chain connects TRBV4-1 to TRBJ2-7; tentative D call: TRBD2 (7 bases). V was trimmed by 0 bases and J by 9 bases, leaving 15 bases between them. The V gene's germline CDR1 is MGHRA and CDR2 YSYEKL. The CDR3 covers 14 residues. The CDR3 bases are TGCGCCAGCAGCCAAGATGAGGGGGGGGCGGCGCAGTACTTC. Protein product: CASSQDEGGAAQYF.

CDR3 sequence: CASSLGYGENEQYF. In DNA, the CDR3 is TGTGCCAGCAGCTTAGGGTACGGTGAGAACGAGCAGTACTTC. This chain connects TRBV7-8 to TRBJ2-7, with unresolved D. Per the germline V gene, CDR1 is SGHVS and CDR2 is FQNEAQ. The CDR3 runs 14 residues. Between the trimmed V and J ends, which lost 1 base and 5 bases, there was a span of 12 bases.

V gene TRBV19 combines with J gene TRBJ2-7, with D uncertain. The CDR3 is made up of 14 amino acids. CDR1 and CDR2 (germline): LNHDA, SQIVND (reference sequence). Trimming took 7 bases from V and 2 from J, leaving 15 bases between them. Here the CDR3 DNA reads TGTGCCAGTACTTCGCGGCTCAACCCCTACGAGCAGTACTTC. Translation: CASTSRLNPYEQYF.

V gene TRBV4-2 combines with J gene TRBJ1-5, with no clear D. The CDR3 extends over 16 amino acids. Trimming shortened V by 6 bases and J by 3 bases, and 18 bases separated the two germline ends. CDR1 and CDR2 from the germline V gene are LGHNA and YNFKEQ. DNA of the CDR3: TGTGCCAGCAGATCGGTCGAGGGAGTTGCCAATCAGCCCCAGCATTTT. It yields the protein CASRSVEGVANQPQHF.

This clone occurred a few times. This chain connects TRBV19 to TRBJ1-3; 7 bases are shared with TRBD1. V dropped 7 bases and J dropped 4; count of bases not matched to a gene: 7. CDR3 length equals 14 residues. Per the germline V gene, CDR1 is LNHDA and CDR2 is SQIVND (reference sequence). CDR3 in DNA: TGTGCCAGTACCAACACAGGGGCAGGAAACACCATATATTTT. Translated: CASTNTGAGNTIYF. Full variable domain (missing parts from reference TRBV19 and TRBJ1-3): DGGITQSPKYLFRKEGQNVTLSCEQNLNHDAMYWYRQDPGQGLRLIYYSQIVNDFQKGDIAEGYSVSREKKESFPLTVTSAQKNPTAFYLCASTNTGAGNTIYFGEGSWLTVV.

The count of this clone is one. The V and J genes are TRBV6-5 and TRBJ2-7; D not resolved. From germline, CDR1 is MNHEY and CDR2 SVGAGI. This CDR3 comprises 12 residues. Between the trimmed V and J ends, which lost 7 bases and 4 bases, there was a span of 11 bases. CDR3 in amino acids: CASMATTYEQYF. CDR3 coding DNA: TGTGCCAGCATGGCAACTACGTACGAGCAGTACTTC.

The rearrangement uses TRBV9 and TRBJ2-7; 8 bases align to TRBD1. Germline lookup yields CDR1 SGDLS and CDR2 YYNGEE. The CDR3 runs 16 residues. V gave up 0 bases and J gave up 2 bases; unmatched junction bases: 7. CDR3 nucleotide sequence: TGTGCCAGCAGCGTAGTCCCGACAGGGGATGCCTACGAGCAGTACTTC. Its protein product is CASSVVPTGDAYEQYF.

This chain connects TRBV28 to TRBJ2-7; 8 positions match TRBD1. There are 16 residues in the CDR3. The V segment lost 1 base and the J segment 4 bases; nucleotides outside the gene matches: 9. The germline V gene has CDR1 MDHEN and CDR2 SYDVKM. CDR3 sequence: CASSLFLAGGTYEQYF. Here the CDR3 DNA reads TGTGCCAGCAGTTTATTTCTTGCAGGGGGCACTTACGAGCAGTACTTC.

For this clone: Other DNA sequences in this sample translate to the same CDR3. DNA of the CDR3: TGCGCCAGCAGCTCCACCCCAGGGGGCACCGGGGAGCTGTTTTTT. Protein: CASSSTPGGTGELFF. The V gene is TRBV5-1, the J gene TRBJ2-2; TRBD1 matches 7 bases. CDR3 size: 15 residues. The trim removed 3 bases at V and 4 bases at J, leaving 6 bases unmatched. CDR1 SGHRS and CDR2 YFSETQ come from the germline V gene. Variable domain in full (rest from reference TRBV5-1 and TRBJ2-2): KAGVTQTPRYLIKTRGQQVTLSCSPISGHRSVSWYQQTPGQGLQFLFEYFSETQRNKGNFPGRFSGRQFSNSRSEMNVSTLELGDSALYLCASSSTPGGTGELFFGEGSRLTVL.

The gene calls are TRBV2 and TRBJ1-5; D remains ambiguous. The CDR3 consists of 14 residues. Trimming pared 4 bases from V and 5 bases from J, leaving 12 bases between. Germline CDR1 is SNHLY and CDR2 is FYNNEI. CDR3 in DNA: TGTGCCAGCAGTGTATCTCGGGTGTATCAGCCCCAGCATTTT. Translation: CASSVSRVYQPQHF.